These 19 T cell receptor beta chains were sequenced from one sample in a study of regulatory T cells in long-lasting Graves disease. Combining iRepertoire HTBI primers with Arm-PCR of CDR3 regions, the authors built TCR beta libraries. MiXCR, applied by TCRdb to the multiplex PCR reads, yields one record per CDR3 protein. The sample lists over 650,000 distinct CDR3 sequences; around 30% were seen once. Time point indicated: persistent/refractory GD, antithyroid drugs over 5 years with positive TRAb. The authors made the TCR library using RNA they extracted from PBMCs. The source was peripheral blood mononuclear cells (PBMCs), collected when the disease was refractory, from a patient treated with antithyroid drugs. These receptors came from a female donor with Graves disease.

J is TRBJ2-4 and V is TRBV6-2 or TRBV6-3; D assignment may be TRBD1 or TRBD2 (6 bases each). Between the trimmed V and J ends, which lost 5 bases and 13 bases, there was a span of 12 bases. CDR1 is MNHEY, CDR2 SVGEGT, per germline. The CDR3 consists of 11 residues. The CDR3 spells CASSEQGGQYF. DNA of the CDR3: TGTGCCAGCAGTGAACAGGGAGGACAGTACTTC.

The rearrangement joins TRBV3-1 to TRBJ1-2; D uncertain. This CDR3 has 15 amino acids. Germline V gene data show CDR1 as LGHDT and CDR2 as YNNKEL (reference sequence). V was trimmed by 0 bases and J by 4 bases, leaving 12 bases between them. CDR3 nucleotide sequence: TGTGCCAGCAGCCAAGATGGTGGAGATATCTATGGCTACACCTTC. Translation gives CASSQDGGDIYGYTF.

The chain joins TRBV11-2 to TRBJ2-5; D perhaps matches TRBD1 (7 bases). Trimming pared 5 bases from V and 4 bases from J, leaving 11 bases between. This CDR3 spans 13 amino acids. The germline V gene encodes CDR1 SGHAT and CDR2 FQNNGV. The CDR3 region is CASSAGTVETQYF. In DNA, the CDR3 is TGTGCCAGCAGCGCGGGGACAGTAGAGACCCAGTACTTC.

This clonotype was picked up a small number of times. The chain recombines TRBV29-1 with TRBJ2-7; TRBD2 agrees at 7 bases. With V trimmed by 4 bases and J by 2 bases, 8 bases remained unmatched. CDR3 length equals 14 residues. The V gene's germline CDR1 is SQVTM and CDR2 ANQGSEA. CDR3 amino acids: CSVAGKSGTYEQYF. The CDR3 region has the DNA TGCAGCGTTGCAGGGAAGAGCGGGACCTACGAGCAGTACTTC.

V and J are TRBV5-5 and TRBJ1-2; no clear D. Germline CDR1 is SGHKS and CDR2 is YYEKEE (reference sequence). V shed 4 bases and J shed 2 bases, with 15 bases lying between them. This CDR3 is 15 amino acids long. CDR3 DNA sequence: TGTGCCAGCAGCCTCTATTCCGCGGGGAACTATGGCTACACCTTC. Protein product: CASSLYSAGNYGYTF.

This clonotype came up many times. The chain links TRBV28 to TRBJ1-2; maybe TRBD1 (5 bases). The CDR3 totals 13 residues. V was trimmed by 2 bases and J by 5 bases, leaving 9 bases between them. CDR1 is MDHEN, CDR2 SYDVKM, per germline. DNA of the CDR3: TGTGCCAGCAGTTTAGCAGGGCGGTATGGCTACACCTTC. Amino acids: CASSLAGRYGYTF.

This clonotype was picked up many times. This chain links TRBV29-1 with TRBJ1-1, with a weak D call TRBD1 (5 bases). V lost 7 bases and J 1 base, leaving 13 bases between the germline ends. In germline, CDR1 is SQVTM, CDR2 ANQGSEA. CDR3 size: 13 residues. As DNA, the CDR3 is TGCAGCGCCGAGGGGCAGGCGAACACTGAAGCTTTCTTT. Translation gives CSAEGQANTEAFF.

This clonotype occurred many times. The chain couples TRBV11-2 to TRBJ1-1; D is unresolved. With 5 bases removed from V and 7 bases from J, the gap between germline ends came to 8 bases. The germline V gene has CDR1 SGHAT and CDR2 FQNNGV. CDR3 size: 11 residues. The CDR3 sequence: CASSPGFEAFF. The CDR3 DNA follows: TGTGCCAGCAGCCCGGGGTTTGAAGCTTTCTTT.

A few counts support this clonotype. The chain has TRBV3-1 and TRBJ1-2; unclear D gene. The CDR3 contains 13 residues. Trimming stripped 4 bases from V and 4 bases from J, with 10 bases between. Germline V gene lookup returns CDR1 LGHDT and CDR2 YNNKEL (reference sequence). CDR3 sequence: CASSLSSFYGYTF. The CDR3 DNA reads as TGTGCCAGCAGCCTCTCCAGTTTCTATGGCTACACCTTC.

The chain uses TRBV11-2 and TRBJ2-7, with TRBD2 as a possible D gene (6 bases). Germline V lookup: CDR1 SGHAT, CDR2 FQNNGV. V was shortened by 2 bases and J by 3 bases, with 11 bases between the two germline ends. This CDR3 spans 14 amino acids. CDR3 sequence: CASSLRSSGYEQYF. CDR3 DNA: TGTGCCAGCAGCTTACGGAGTAGCGGCTACGAGCAGTACTTC.

V usage is TRBV7-6 and J usage is TRBJ1-2; 7 nucleotides agree with TRBD1. Per germline, CDR1 SGHVS and CDR2 FNYEAQ. V trimming: 5 bases; J trimming: 4 bases; junction bases outside the gene matches: 16. The CDR3 has 17 residues. CDR3 region: CASSRTTGRGTFYGYTF. For the CDR3, the DNA is TGTGCCAGCAGCCGAACGACAGGGAGGGGGACCTTCTATGGCTACACCTTC.

The rearrangement joins TRBV11-2 to TRBJ1-5; D gene uncertain. The ends were cut back, 4 bases at V and 0 bases at J, with 7 bases in the middle. The CDR3 totals 14 residues. In germline, CDR1 is SGHAT, CDR2 FQNNGV. CDR3 region: CASSSMDSNQPQHF. CDR3 nucleotides: TGTGCCAGCAGCTCTATGGATAGCAATCAGCCCCAGCATTTT.

The rearrangement uses TRBV19 and TRBJ1-5; 12 nucleotides line up with TRBD1. Losses at the gene ends were 5 bases for V and 1 base for J; bases not matched to a gene: 15. Germline values: CDR1 LNHDA, CDR2 SQIVND (reference sequence). The CDR3 has 20 residues. The CDR3 nucleotides read TGTGCCAGTAGTCCCACGAGGGGGACAGGGGGCGCGGGAAGCAATCAGCCCCAGCATTTT. It specifies CASSPTRGTGGAGSNQPQHF.

The chain couples TRBV4-1 to TRBJ2-4; the D is unclear. This CDR3 spans 15 amino acids. V gave up 1 base and J gave up 3 bases, with 10 bases separating them. Germline CDR1 is MGHRA and CDR2 is YSYEKL. CDR3 bases: TGCGCCAGCAGCCAAGGTACTTCGGGCAAAAACATTCAGTACTTC. Its translation is CASSQGTSGKNIQYF.

The V call is TRBV7-9, the J call TRBJ2-7; 8 nucleotides align to TRBD1. The V gene's germline CDR1 is SEHNR and CDR2 FQNEAQ (reference sequence). V was pared by 5 bases and J by 6 bases, with 3 bases of the junction left unmatched. This CDR3 region has 12 residues. CDR3 nucleotides: TGTGCCAGCAGCATCGACAGGGGCGAGCAGTACTTC. It encodes CASSIDRGEQYF.

This clonotype came up a few times. The chain uses TRBV6-1 and TRBJ1-5, with D hard to call. V gave up 2 bases and J gave up 0 bases, with 5 bases separating them. This CDR3 is 14 amino acids long. Germline V gives CDR1 MNHNS, CDR2 SASEGT. The CDR3 sequence: CASSEMYSNQPQHF. The CDR3 DNA reads as TGTGCCAGCAGTGAAATGTATAGCAATCAGCCCCAGCATTTT.

A few counts support this clonotype. The chain employs TRBV5-1 and TRBJ1-6, with TRBD1 as a possible D gene (6 bases). The CDR3 spans 15 residues. V lost 0 bases and J 6 bases, leaving 10 bases between the germline ends. Germline V lookup: CDR1 SGHRS, CDR2 YFSETQ. The CDR3 nucleotides are TGCGCCAGCAGCTTGGGAGGGGGACTTAATTCACCCCTCCACTTT. This sequence encodes CASSLGGGLNSPLHF.

The V and J genes are TRBV12-3 or TRBV12-4 and TRBJ1-3; 7 bases line up with TRBD1. With 6 bases clipped from V and 2 bases from J, the junction kept 7 bases outside the gene matches. The CDR3 extends over 15 amino acids. For the CDR3, the DNA is TGTGCCAGCAGCCTTAGGGGGCGCGCTGGAAACACCATATATTTT. It is translated as CASSLRGRAGNTIYF.

In the case of this clonotype: The junction differs from germline at one of its ends, possibly a read error. The V and J genes are TRBV5-1 and TRBJ1-1; D unresolved. From germline, CDR1 is SGHRS and CDR2 YFSETQ. This CDR3 has 15 amino acids. For the CDR3, the DNA is TGTGCCAGCAGCTTGGGAGTTTCACCGGACACTGAAGCTTTCTTT. Amino acids: CASSLGVSPDTEAFF.